These 15 T cell receptor beta chains came from one sample sequenced in a study of CD8 T cells in ankylosing spondylitis. TCRdb redid the calling of the 5' RACE reads with MiXCR, one entry per CDR3 protein. The sample has 250,000 or so distinct CDR3 sequences; over 15% are singletons. Sample: blood, either unsorted or a sorted T cell fraction (not recorded which). Every receptor here comes from a male donor with ankylosing spondylitis or in good health (not recorded which).

At least ten counts were recorded for this clonotype. The chain recombines TRBV7-2 with TRBJ2-7; 10 nucleotides align to TRBD1. This CDR3 is 16 amino acids long. Trimming cost V 5 bases and J 2 bases; bases outside gene matches: 9. Germline assignment: CDR1 SGHTA and CDR2 FQGNSA. CDR3 coding DNA: TGTGCCAGCAGCCAGCTGGGGACAGGGGTCCCCTACGAGCAGTACTTC. This codes for CASSQLGTGVPYEQYF.

This clonotype was detected many times. The chain joins TRBV20-1 to TRBJ1-1, with D maybe TRBD1 (5 bases). In germline, CDR1 is DFQATT, CDR2 SNEGSKA (reference sequence). V lost 5 bases and J lost 6, with 16 bases in between. The CDR3 length is 13 residues. CDR3 DNA sequence: TGCAGTGCTGTTGCAGGGATAGAATCTGAAGCTTTCTTT. Translated: CSAVAGIESEAFF.

This clonotype was observed a few times. This chain connects TRBV10-3 to TRBJ2-7; 7 positions match TRBD2. Unmatched junction bases numbered 5, after V lost 0 bases and J lost 3 bases. Germline CDR1 ENHRY, CDR2 SYGVKD. This CDR3 region has 15 residues. CDR3 sequence (DNA): TGTGCCATCAGTGAGTCGACCGGACTAGACTACGAGCAGTACTTC. Amino acid sequence: CAISESTGLDYEQYF.

This clonotype came up many times. V is TRBV25-1 and J is TRBJ2-2; TRBD1 aligns across 7 bases. The CDR3 spans 15 residues. V shed 4 bases, J shed 5 bases, and the junction held 7 bases outside the gene matches. From germline, CDR1 is MGHDK and CDR2 SYGVNS. The CDR3 nucleotides are TGTGCCAGCAGTGGCGACAGGGAAGGTACCGGGGAGCTGTTTTTT. Translated, it gives CASSGDREGTGELFF.

This clonotype was observed at least ten times. The rearrangement links TRBV24-1 to TRBJ2-5; D possibly corresponds to TRBD1 (5 bases). V was shortened by 1 base and J by 2 bases, with 10 bases between the two germline ends. The CDR3 length is 15 residues. Germline values: CDR1 KGHDR, CDR2 SFDVKD. The CDR3 reads CATSDLATDQETQYF. The CDR3 nucleotides read TGTGCCACCAGTGATTTAGCGACAGATCAAGAGACCCAGTACTTC.

The chain combines TRBV5-1 with TRBJ1-4, with TRBD1 as a possible D gene (5 bases). V lost 1 base, J lost 3 bases, and 7 bases lay in between. Germline V gene data show CDR1 as SGHRS and CDR2 as YFSETQ. The CDR3 consists of 14 residues. The CDR3 region is CASSLSGPNEKLFF. DNA of the CDR3: TGCGCCAGCAGCTTGTCGGGACCTAATGAAAAACTGTTTTTT.

This chain uses TRBV12-3 or TRBV12-4 with TRBJ2-5; the D is unclear. The CDR3 consists of 13 residues. V lost 2 bases and J 4 bases, leaving 8 bases between the germline ends. The CDR3 DNA is TGTGCCAGCAGTTTATGGCGTCGAGAGACCCAGTACTTC. Its translation is CASSLWRRETQYF.

A few counts support this clonotype. This chain uses TRBV27 with TRBJ2-2; 7 bases agree with TRBD2. The V segment lost 4 bases and the J segment 5 bases; nucleotides outside the gene matches: 4. The CDR3 totals 14 residues. CDR1 and CDR2 from the germline V gene are MNHEY and SMNVEV (reference sequence). The CDR3 DNA is TGTGCCAGCAGTTCAGGGACTAAGACCGGGGAGCTGTTTTTT. As protein: CASSSGTKTGELFF.

There are a few counts of this clonotype. The gene calls are TRBV4-1 and TRBJ1-2; no definite D call. V dropped 0 bases and J dropped 7 bases, with 3 bases sitting between them. Germline CDR1 is MGHRA and CDR2 is YSYEKL. The CDR3 contains 11 residues. The CDR3 reads CASSQEAGYTF. Written as DNA, the CDR3 is TGCGCCAGCAGCCAAGAAGCTGGCTACACCTTC.

CDR3 in DNA: TGTGCCAGCAGTCTGAACCGGGACGCAATGAACACTGAAGCTTTCTTT. It encodes CASSLNRDAMNTEAFF. The chain combines TRBV12-3 or TRBV12-4 with TRBJ1-1, with D tentatively TRBD1 (5 bases). The germline V and J ends were trimmed by 5 bases and 0 bases, with 16 bases remaining between them. The CDR3 runs 16 residues.

This chain joins TRBV2 and TRBJ2-2; TRBD2 matches 11 bases. The CDR3 extends over 17 amino acids. The V gene end was trimmed by 4 bases and the J gene end by 3 bases; junction bases not matched to a gene: 7. Germline-derived CDR1 and CDR2 are SNHLY and FYNNEI. CDR3 coding DNA: TGTGCCAGCAGTGGGACTAGCGGGCGCCCAGACACCGGGGAGCTGTTTTTT. As protein: CASSGTSGRPDTGELFF. Full variable domain (outside the CDR3, taken from reference TRBV2 and TRBJ2-2): EPEVTQTPSHQVTQMGQEVILRCVPISNHLYFYWYRQILGQKVEFLVSFYNNEISEKSEIFDDQFSVERPDGSNFTLKIRSTKLEDSAMYFCASSGTSGRPDTGELFFGEGSRLTVL.

CDR3 in DNA: TGCAGCGTTGGCAACGGCAATGAGCAGTTCTTC. The encoded protein is CSVGNGNEQFF. The chain employs TRBV29-1 and TRBJ2-1; D unresolved. Germline V CDR1 and CDR2: SQVTM, ANQGSEA. CDR3 length: 11 amino acids. V was clipped by 4 bases and J by 6 bases, with 7 bases between them.

This clonotype turned up a few times. The rearrangement links TRBV12-3 or TRBV12-4 to TRBJ2-5; D is possibly TRBD1 or TRBD2 (6 bases each). Trimming pared 0 bases from V and 4 bases from J, leaving 12 bases between. The CDR3 sequence is 15 residues long. The CDR3 DNA is TGTGCCAGCAGTTTAGCGCGGAGGGGGTTAGAGACCCAGTACTTC. Protein product: CASSLARRGLETQYF.

This clonotype has a handful of counts. The chain employs TRBV4-1 and TRBJ2-7; D call uncertain. The CDR3 covers 16 residues. V lost 0 bases and J lost 2, with 14 bases in between. Looked up from germline, CDR1 is MGHRA and CDR2 is YSYEKL. CDR3 in amino acids: CASSQEILDGTYEQYF. The CDR3 nucleotides read TGCGCCAGCAGCCAAGAAATTTTGGACGGAACCTACGAGCAGTACTTC.

DNA of the CDR3: TGCGCCAGCAGCCAAGCCCCAGATCAGGGCTACGAGCAGTACTTC. Translating gives CASSQAPDQGYEQYF. The chain has TRBV4-1 and TRBJ2-7; possibly TRBD1 for D (5 bases). This CDR3 has 15 amino acids. V lost 1 base and J lost 3, with 13 bases in between. Looked up from germline, CDR1 is MGHRA and CDR2 is YSYEKL.